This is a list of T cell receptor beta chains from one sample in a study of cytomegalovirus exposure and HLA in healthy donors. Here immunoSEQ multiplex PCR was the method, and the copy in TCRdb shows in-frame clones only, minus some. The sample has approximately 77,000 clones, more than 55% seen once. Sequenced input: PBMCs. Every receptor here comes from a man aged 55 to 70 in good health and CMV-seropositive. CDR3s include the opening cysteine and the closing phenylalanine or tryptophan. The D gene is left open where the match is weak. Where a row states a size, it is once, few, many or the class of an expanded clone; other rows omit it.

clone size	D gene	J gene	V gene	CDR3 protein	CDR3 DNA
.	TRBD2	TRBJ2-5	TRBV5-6	CASRSSGGETQYF	TGTGCCAGCAGGTCTTCCGGGGGGGAGACCCAGTACTTC
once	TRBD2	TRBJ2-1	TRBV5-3	CARSLGEGWQFF	TGTGCCAGAAGCTTGGGGGAGGGATGGCAGTTCTTC
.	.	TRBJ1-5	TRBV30	CAWSVQAGQQPQHF	TGTGCCTGGAGTGTACAAGCGGGGCAACAGCCCCAGCATTTT
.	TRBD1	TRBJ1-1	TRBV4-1	CASSQELGQGNTEAFF	TGCGCCAGCAGCCAAGAACTGGGACAGGGGAACACTGAAGCTTTCTTT
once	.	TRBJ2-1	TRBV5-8	CASSFSVTGLLDEQFF	TGTGCCAGCAGCTTTTCGGTGACAGGTTTATTGGATGAGCAGTTCTTC
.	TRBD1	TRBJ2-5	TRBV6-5	CASSPGTAETQYF	TGTGCCAGCAGTCCCGGGACAGCAGAGACCCAGTACTTC
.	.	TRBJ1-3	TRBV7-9	CASSARGAGNTIYF	TGTGCCAGCAGTGCCCGGGGGGCTGGAAACACCATATATTTT
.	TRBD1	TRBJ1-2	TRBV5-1	CASSLRQGADGYTF	TGCGCCAGCAGCTTGAGGCAGGGGGCGGATGGCTACACCTTC
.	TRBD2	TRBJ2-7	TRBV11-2	CASRAEGLDSYEQYF	TGTGCCAGCAGGGCCGAAGGACTAGACTCCTACGAGCAGTACTTC
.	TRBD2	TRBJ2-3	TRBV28	CASSHTGTSGATDTQYF	TGTGCCAGCAGCCACACCGGGACTAGCGGAGCCACAGATACGCAGTATTTT
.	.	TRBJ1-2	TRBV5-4	CASSLDGSRYGYTF	TGTGCCAGCAGCTTGGACGGGAGCCGGTATGGCTACACCTTC
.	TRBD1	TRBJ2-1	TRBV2	CASSERTGEVNEQFF	TGTGCCAGCAGTGAAAGGACAGGGGAAGTCAATGAGCAGTTCTTC
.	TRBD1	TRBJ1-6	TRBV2	CASSDQGADNSPLHF	TGTGCCAGCAGTGACCAGGGGGCGGATAATTCACCCCTCCACTTT
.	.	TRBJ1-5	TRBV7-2	CASSLGREVYQPQHF	TGTGCCAGCAGCTTAGGGAGGGAGGTTTATCAGCCCCAGCATTTT
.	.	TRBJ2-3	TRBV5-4	CASSQDEGGPDTQYF	TGTGCCAGCAGCCAAGATGAGGGGGGGCCGGATACGCAGTATTTT
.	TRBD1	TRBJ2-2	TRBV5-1	CASSKSLQGADGELFF	TGCGCCAGCAGCAAGAGCCTACAGGGGGCTGACGGGGAGCTGTTTTTT
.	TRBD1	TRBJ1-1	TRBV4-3	CASSQDALRQGANTEAFF	TGCGCCAGCAGCCAAGACGCCCTCAGACAGGGGGCGAACACTGAAGCTTTCTTT
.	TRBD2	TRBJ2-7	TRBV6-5	CASSPRGRVTDEQYF	TGTGCCAGCAGTCCCCGTGGGAGGGTGACGGACGAGCAGTACTTC
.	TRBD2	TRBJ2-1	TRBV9	CASSSRVAGGIYEQFF	TGTGCCAGCAGCTCTAGAGTAGCGGGAGGTATCTATGAGCAGTTCTTC
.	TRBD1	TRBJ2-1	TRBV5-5	CASSLSGQAEFF	TGTGCCAGCAGCTTATCGGGACAGGCAGAGTTCTTC
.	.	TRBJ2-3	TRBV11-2	CASSLTKTGSDTQYF	TGTGCCAGCAGCTTAACCAAAACAGGGTCAGATACGCAGTATTTT
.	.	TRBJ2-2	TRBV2	CASSSVNTGELFF	TGTGCCAGCAGCAGCGTCAACACCGGGGAGCTGTTTTTT
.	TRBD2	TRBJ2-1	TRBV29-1	CSVAKTSGGLDEQFF	TGCAGCGTAGCCAAGACTAGCGGGGGCCTCGATGAGCAGTTCTTC
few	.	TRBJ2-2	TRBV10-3	CAISESGAGELFF	TGTGCCATCAGTGAGTCAGGGGCCGGGGAGCTGTTTTTT
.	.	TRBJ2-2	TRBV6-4	CASKFMPGTGELFF	TGTGCCAGCAAATTTATGCCAGGGACCGGGGAGCTGTTTTTT
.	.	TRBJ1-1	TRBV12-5	CASGPQVRNTEAFF	TGTGCTAGTGGCCCCCAGGTTCGTAACACTGAAGCTTTCTTT
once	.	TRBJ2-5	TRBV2	CASSEGRGFSTGETQYF	TGTGCCAGCAGTGAAGGGAGGGGCTTCTCCACCGGTGAGACCCAGTACTTC
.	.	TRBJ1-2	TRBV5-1	CASSLAPGPNYGYTF	TGCGCCAGCAGCTTGGCCCCCGGTCCTAACTATGGCTACACCTTC
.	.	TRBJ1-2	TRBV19	CASTSPGQANYGYTF	TGTGCCAGTACTTCTCCGGGACAAGCTAACTATGGCTACACCTTC
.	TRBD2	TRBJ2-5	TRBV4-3	CASSQGSGGAGYQETQYF	TGCGCCAGCAGCCAAGGGAGCGGGGGGGCCGGGTACCAAGAGACCCAGTACTTC
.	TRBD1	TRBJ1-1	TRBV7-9	CACSNRGLTEAFF	TGTGCCTGTTCGAACAGGGGGCTAACTGAAGCTTTCTTT
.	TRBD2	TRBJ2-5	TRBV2	CASSEVAGSFGETQYF	TGTGCCAGCAGTGAGGTAGCGGGGTCCTTCGGGGAGACCCAGTACTTC
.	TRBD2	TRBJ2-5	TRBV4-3	CASSQTLAGGPETQYF	TGCGCCAGCAGCCAGACACTAGCGGGGGGGCCCGAGACCCAGTACTTC
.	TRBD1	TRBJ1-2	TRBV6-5	CASRLKGGPNYGYTF	TGTGCCAGCAGACTTAAAGGGGGCCCTAACTATGGCTACACCTTC
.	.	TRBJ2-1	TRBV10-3	CAISDPRLSSNEQFF	TGTGCCATCAGTGATCCGAGGTTGTCCTCCAATGAGCAGTTCTTC
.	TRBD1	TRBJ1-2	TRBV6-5	CASRPTGGEAGYTF	TGTGCCAGCAGGCCGACAGGGGGCGAGGCTGGCTACACCTTC
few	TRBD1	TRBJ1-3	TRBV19	CASTRNQGAAGNTIYF	TGTGCCAGTACCAGGAACCAGGGGGCCGCCGGAAACACCATATATTTT
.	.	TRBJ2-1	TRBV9	CASSVGESSYNEQFF	TGTGCCAGCAGCGTAGGGGAGAGCTCCTACAATGAGCAGTTCTTC
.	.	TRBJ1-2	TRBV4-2	CASSLTVGGYTF	TGTGCCAGCAGCCTGACAGTAGGTGGCTACACCTTC
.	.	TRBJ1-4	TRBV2	CASSADRWIEKLFF	TGTGCCAGCAGTGCAGACAGGTGGATTGAAAAACTGTTTTTT
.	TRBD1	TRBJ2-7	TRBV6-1	CASSEGVGQYYEQYF	TGTGCCAGCAGTGAAGGAGTGGGACAGTACTACGAGCAGTACTTC
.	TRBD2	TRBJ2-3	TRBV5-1	CASSLDLAASTDTQYF	TGCGCCAGCAGCTTGGACCTAGCGGCTAGCACAGATACGCAGTATTTT
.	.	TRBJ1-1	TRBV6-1	CASSEQLWAVTEAFF	TGTGCCAGCAGTGAGCAGCTATGGGCTGTCACTGAAGCTTTCTTT
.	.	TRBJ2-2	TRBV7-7	CASSLGAQGNAGELFF	TGTGCCAGCAGCTTAGGTGCCCAGGGGAATGCCGGGGAGCTGTTTTTT
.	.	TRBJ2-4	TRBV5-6	CASSPWGGLLAKNIQYF	TGTGCCAGCAGCCCCTGGGGAGGCCTACTAGCCAAAAACATTCAGTACTTC
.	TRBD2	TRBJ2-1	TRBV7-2	CASSLQRGDNEQFF	TGTGCCAGCAGCTTACAGCGGGGGGACAATGAGCAGTTCTTC
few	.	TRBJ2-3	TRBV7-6	CASSLDWGGAGDTQYF	TGTGCCAGCAGCTTAGATTGGGGTGGTGCGGGAGATACGCAGTATTTT
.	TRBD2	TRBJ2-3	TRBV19	CASSTGTSVSTDTQYF	TGTGCCAGTAGTACCGGGACTAGCGTTAGCACAGATACGCAGTATTTT